A single sample gave rise to the 21 T cell receptor beta chains below, sequenced in a study of cytomegalovirus exposure and HLA in healthy donors. Primers included in the PCR were 60 Vbeta and 13 Jbeta primers. Data came from immunoSEQ multiplex PCR; TCRdb stores just in-frame clones and leaves some out. Seen here are about 160,000 clones, 85% observed once, and the top ten hold 1%. Sequences were obtained from PBMCs. These receptors originate from a boy younger than 10 in good health and CMV-seronegative.

This clone was observed once. The rearrangement links TRBV7-3 to TRBJ2-2, with 9 nucleotides matching TRBD1. J gave up 7 bases and V 5 bases, and 8 bases lay outside the gene matches. CDR3 length: 15 amino acids. Germline V gene data show CDR1 as SGHTA and CDR2 as FQGTGA. The CDR3 spells CASSPGQGKGGELFF. CDR3 nucleotides: TGTGCCAGCAGCCCCGGACAGGGGAAGGGCGGGGAGCTGTTTTTT.

The chain recombines TRBV7-3 with TRBJ1-1; maybe TRBD1 (5 bases). V was shortened by 5 bases and J by 2 bases, with 12 bases between the two germline ends. Per the germline V gene, CDR1 is SGHTA and CDR2 is FQGTGA. The length of the CDR3 is 14 residues. CDR3 in amino acids: CASSAQGPNTEAFF. CDR3 sequence (DNA): TGTGCCAGCAGCGCCCAGGGCCCCAACACTGAAGCTTTCTTT.

The chain is built from TRBV6-1 and TRBJ1-5; D is uncertain. V lost 4 bases and J 2 bases, leaving 9 bases between the germline ends. This CDR3 is built from 14 residues. Germline loops: CDR1 MNHNS, CDR2 SASEGT. The CDR3 is CASSGPEGNQPQHF. In nucleotides, the CDR3 is TGTGCCAGCAGTGGCCCCGAGGGCAATCAGCCCCAGCATTTT.

This clone has a single count. The gene calls are TRBV7-2 and TRBJ1-2; 9 positions agree with TRBD1. V shed 5 bases, J shed 6 bases, and the junction held 13 bases outside the gene matches. The CDR3 totals 16 residues. Per the germline V gene, CDR1 is SGHTA and CDR2 is FQGNSA. The CDR3: CASSPTGGAKFNGYTF. The DNA for the CDR3 is TGTGCCAGCAGCCCGACAGGGGGTGCAAAGTTTAATGGCTACACCTTC.

V usage is TRBV30 and J usage is TRBJ2-5, with D perhaps TRBD1 (5 bases). Near its end, the DNA agrees better with TRBJ2-7, so the J call may be wrong. Germline V lookup: CDR1 GTSNPN, CDR2 SVGIG (reference sequence). The CDR3 runs to 11 residues. The chain's CDR3 is CAWRQSLEQYF. For the CDR3, the DNA is TGTGCCTGGCGACAGAGTCTCGAGCAGTACTTC.

The chain carries TRBV19 and TRBJ2-7; D ambiguous. V lost 6 bases to trimming and J lost 2 bases, with 17 bases between them. This CDR3 has 15 amino acids. Per germline, CDR1 LNHDA and CDR2 SQIVND (reference sequence). The CDR3 coding sequence is TGTGCCAGTAGATCGGCCTTAGCCGGAGCCTACGAGCAGTACTTC. Its protein product is CASRSALAGAYEQYF.

The chain links TRBV11-3 to TRBJ2-1; 13 nucleotides agree with TRBD2. This CDR3 has 15 residues. Germline lookup yields CDR1 SGHNT and CDR2 YENEEA. Trimming removed 5 bases from V and 5 bases from J; junction bases left unmatched: 3. The DNA for the CDR3 is TGTGCCAGCAGCCGGACTAGCGGGGGCAACAATGAGCAGTTCTTC. Translated: CASSRTSGGNNEQFF.

This clone was detected a few times. The J gene is TRBJ1-5, the V gene TRBV30; D is unclear. The CDR3 loop spans 14 amino acids. Between the trimmed V and J ends, which lost 1 base and 3 bases, there was a span of 10 bases. The germline CDR1 and CDR2 sequences are GTSNPN and SVGIG (reference sequence). The CDR3 here is CAWSEWQDNQPQHF. CDR3 sequence (DNA): TGTGCCTGGAGTGAGTGGCAGGACAATCAGCCCCAGCATTTT.

This chain joins TRBV4-1 and TRBJ2-1; TRBD2 matches at 13 bases. Germline CDR1 reads MGHRA; CDR2 reads YSYEKL. This CDR3 is built from 18 residues. Trimming removed 1 base from V and 0 bases from J; junction bases left unmatched: 3. CDR3 in amino acids: CASSQGTSGGASYNEQFF. DNA for the CDR3: TGCGCCAGCAGCCAAGGTACTAGCGGGGGGGCCTCCTACAATGAGCAGTTCTTC.

This rearrangement joins TRBV6-6 to TRBJ2-1, with a tentative D call TRBD2 (5 bases). V was clipped by 10 bases and J by 6 bases, with 19 bases between them. This CDR3 is built from 14 residues. CDR1 is MNHNY and CDR2 is SVGAGI in the germline V gene (reference sequence). CDR3 loop: CATNLVGAGNEQFF. CDR3 in DNA: TGTGCCACCAACCTGGTGGGAGCCGGCAATGAGCAGTTCTTC.

V is TRBV16 and J is TRBJ2-7; D may be TRBD2 (6 bases). The CDR3 sequence is 13 residues long. Trimming stripped 8 bases from V and 0 bases from J, with 11 bases between. Germline assignment: CDR1 KGHSY and CDR2 FQNENV. The CDR3: CASSYGSSYEQYF. CDR3 coding DNA: TGTGCCAGCTCATACGGGAGCTCCTACGAGCAGTACTTC.

The chain is built from TRBV19 and TRBJ1-1, with 9 bases fitting TRBD1. Germline-derived CDR1 and CDR2 are LNHDA and SQIVND (reference sequence). The CDR3 runs to 17 residues. Losses at the gene ends were 3 bases for V and 0 bases for J; bases not matched to a gene: 8. The CDR3 is CASSILWDREMNTEAFF. In DNA form, the CDR3 reads TGTGCCAGTAGTATTTTGTGGGACAGGGAAATGAACACTGAAGCTTTCTTT.

The V call is TRBV21-1, the J call TRBJ2-1; TRBD1 reflects the table's D call only, with no check against the DNA. TRBV21-1 is designated a pseudogene. The CDR3 contains 17 residues. CDR3 sequence (DNA): TGTGCCAGCAGATTAACCGGGACAGGGACTTTCTACAATGAGCAGTTCTTC. This codes for CASRLTGTGTFYNEQFF.

V is TRBV6-1 and J is TRBJ2-7; 7 nucleotides line up with TRBD1. The CDR3 has 13 amino acids. Germline assignment: CDR1 MNHNS and CDR2 SASEGT. V shed 7 bases, J shed 2 bases, and the junction held 5 bases outside the gene matches. CDR3 region: CASTPGQAYEQYV. DNA for the CDR3: TGTGCCAGCACTCCTGGACAGGCCTACGAGCAGTACGTC.

The chain carries TRBV18 and TRBJ2-3; D is perhaps TRBD2 (5 bases). Germline V gene sequence: CDR1 KGHSH, CDR2 LQKENI. The V gene lost 3 bases and the J gene lost 2 bases, with 9 bases spanning the gap. The CDR3 loop spans 14 amino acids. The CDR3 here is CASSPGLVTDTQYF. CDR3 in DNA: TGTGCCAGCTCACCCGGACTCGTCACAGATACGCAGTATTTT.

The CDR3, as DNA: TGTGCCAGCAGTTACCCGGGACTCAGCTACAATGAGCAGTTCTTC. It translates to CASSYPGLSYNEQFF. The chain carries TRBV6-5 and TRBJ2-1; TRBD2 might be the D (6 bases). Trimming removed 2 bases at V and 3 bases at J, with 11 bases between. The CDR3 covers 15 residues. Germline V gene data show CDR1 as MNHEY and CDR2 as SVGAGI.

This chain joins TRBV5-1 and TRBJ1-4; D is ambiguous. The CDR3 consists of 15 residues. V was cut by 0 bases and J by 5 bases, with 11 bases left in between. Germline V CDR1 and CDR2: SGHRS, YFSETQ. The CDR3 sequence is CASSLGRSVNEKLFF. In DNA form, the CDR3 reads TGCGCCAGCAGCTTGGGACGGAGCGTAAATGAAAAACTGTTTTTT.

V gene TRBV30 combines with J gene TRBJ2-3, with a weak D call TRBD1 (6 bases). This CDR3 has 12 residues. Germline values: CDR1 GTSNPN, CDR2 SVGIG (reference sequence). Trimming stripped 3 bases from V and 7 bases from J, with 11 bases between. Written as DNA, the CDR3 is TGTGCCTGGAGCCCCGGACAGAATACGCAGTATTTT. This translates into CAWSPGQNTQYF.

This chain joins TRBV6-6 and TRBJ2-5; no clear D. Germline loops: CDR1 MNHNY, CDR2 SVGAGI (reference sequence). The CDR3 runs 12 residues. Trimming left V 6 bases short and J 3 bases short, with 8 bases between. CDR3 region: CASSPTEETQYF. The DNA of the CDR3 is TGTGCCAGCAGCCCAACGGAAGAGACCCAGTACTTC.

The chain joins TRBV14 to TRBJ2-6; D uncertain. The V and J ends lost 1 base and 0 bases respectively, with 7 bases between them. The CDR3 is made up of 16 amino acids. Germline loops: CDR1 SGHDN, CDR2 FVKESK. CDR3: CASSQGLSSGANVLTF. DNA of the CDR3: TGTGCCAGCAGCCAAGGACTTAGCTCTGGGGCCAACGTCCTGACTTTC.

The V call is TRBV27, the J call TRBJ2-3; D uncertain. CDR1 MNHEY and CDR2 SMNVEV come from the germline V gene (reference sequence). The CDR3 is made up of 14 amino acids. V lost 4 bases, J lost 6 bases, and 14 bases lay in between. CDR3 loop: CASSSRLSPDTQYF. For the CDR3, the DNA is TGTGCCAGCAGTTCGAGGCTGAGTCCTGATACGCAGTATTTT.